Listed here are 21 T cell receptor beta chains from one sample, sequenced in a study of beta chain features in type 1 diabetes (dated by TCRdb to the late 2010s). The library was produced with the immunoSEQ multiplex PCR assay. All of the isolated RNA was reverse transcribed with the High Capacity cDNA Reverse Transcription Kit, so expressed TCRB transcripts were sequenced. What TCRdb holds here is the immuneACCESS table cut down to in-frame rearrangements. Part of the clones is not present; checked against another copy, under half of the missing clones reflect an unresolved V gene, and the others are unexplained. The sample table shows fewer than 650,000 clones, and around 16% are seen once. The top ten constitute around 0.1% of the sample. The sequenced sample consisted of naive CD4+ T cells from blood. In the paper's terms, the cell subset or site label means: true naive CD4+ T cells. These receptors were collected from a young man in good health.

This clone was counted a few times. The chain has TRBV21-1 and TRBJ1-5; TRBD1, as called in the table, went unchecked against the DNA. TRBV21-1 is annotated as a pseudogene. CDR3 size: 19 residues. CDR3 in DNA: TGTGCCAGCAGCAAAGCACTAGGTCCTCGCCAGGGGTTGGATCAGCCCCAGCATTTT. This encodes CASSKALGPRQGLDQPQHF.

V usage is TRBV19 and J usage is TRBJ2-3, with a possible D match to TRBD1 (6 bases). The CDR3 loop spans 14 amino acids. Germline V CDR1 and CDR2: LNHDA, SQIVND (reference sequence). The germline V and J ends were trimmed by 5 bases and 6 bases, with 15 bases remaining between them. The chain's CDR3 is CASSSWGRKDTQYF. DNA of the CDR3: TGTGCCAGTAGTTCTTGGGGGCGCAAGGATACGCAGTATTTT.

This clone has a handful of counts. The chain combines TRBV19 with TRBJ1-1, with a weak D call TRBD1 (6 bases). Trimming shortened V by 10 bases and J by 4 bases, and 13 bases separated the two germline ends. The CDR3 sequence is 12 residues long. Looked up from germline, CDR1 is LNHDA and CDR2 is SQIVND (reference sequence). The CDR3 nucleotides are TGTGCCACCCGAGGGGGAGGCACTGAAGCTTTCTTT. This gives the protein CATRGGGTEAFF. The full variable domain, completed using reference TRBV19 and TRBJ1-1, is DGGITQSPKYLFRKEGQNVTLSCEQNLNHDAMYWYRQDPGQGLRLIYYSQIVNDFQKGDIAEGYSVSREKKESFPLTVTSAQKNPTAFYLCATRGGGTEAFFGQGTRLTVV.

Only one count was recorded for this clone. Written as DNA, the CDR3 is TGTGCCAGCAGCTTGAACAGCGGCGGTTACAATGAGCAGTTCTTC. Translating gives CASSLNSGGYNEQFF. J is TRBJ2-1 and V is TRBV5-4; TRBD2 might be the D (5 bases). V dropped 1 base and J dropped 4 bases, with 12 bases sitting between them. The CDR3 runs 15 residues. Germline V gives CDR1 SGHNT, CDR2 YYREEE (reference sequence).

Only a few counts were recorded for this clone. The rearrangement links TRBV5-5 to TRBJ2-5; a possible D gene is TRBD2 (6 bases). Trimming took off 3 bases at V and 4 bases at J, with 13 bases between the two ends. Germline CDR1 is SGHKS and CDR2 is YYEKEE (reference sequence). The CDR3 is made up of 14 amino acids. The CDR3 DNA is TGTGCCAGCAGCTCGATGGGGGGTTTAGAGACCCAGTACTTC. Residues: CASSSMGGLETQYF.

The chain links TRBV4-3 to TRBJ2-2; TRBD1 matches at 7 bases. Germline CDR1 LGHNA, CDR2 YSLEER. The CDR3 runs 16 residues. The V segment lost 4 bases and the J segment 1 base; nucleotides outside the gene matches: 6. CDR3 DNA sequence: TGCGCCAGCAGCCTCGAGTCAGGGGGGAACACCGGGGAGCTGTTTTTT. This sequence encodes CASSLESGGNTGELFF.

This clone was observed a handful of times. The rearrangement links TRBV4-1 to TRBJ1-3; weak D call: TRBD1 (5 bases). The germline CDR1 and CDR2 sequences are MGHRA and YSYEKL. Trimming removed 3 bases at V and 2 bases at J, with 11 bases between. This CDR3 region has 15 residues. The CDR3 DNA reads as TGCGCCAGCAGCCAGGGGGTTACGACTGGAAACACCATATATTTT. This translates into CASSQGVTTGNTIYF.

J is TRBJ1-5 and V is TRBV7-2; 9 nucleotides agree with TRBD1. Germline V gives CDR1 SGHTA, CDR2 FQGNSA. The V and J ends lost 5 bases and 2 bases, in that order; junction bases with no gene match: 10. The CDR3 is made up of 17 amino acids. The CDR3 sequence is CASSPGTGRGRNQPQHF. The CDR3 DNA reads as TGTGCCAGCAGCCCGGGGACAGGGAGAGGACGCAATCAGCCCCAGCATTTT. The full variable domain, with the rest looked up from reference TRBV7-2 and TRBJ1-5, is GAGVSQSPSNKVTEKGKDVELRCDPISGHTALYWYRQSLGQGLEFLIYFQGNSAPDKSGLPSDRFSAERTGGSVSTLTIQRTQQEDSAVYLCASSPGTGRGRNQPQHFGDGTRLSIL.

This chain links TRBV6-5 with TRBJ2-7, with D possibly TRBD2 on 6 matching bases. This CDR3 is 15 amino acids long. Germline CDR1 and CDR2: MNHEY and SVGAGI. V lost 2 bases and J lost 2, with 13 bases in between. The CDR3 region is CASSYHGTPTYEQYF. CDR3 bases: TGTGCCAGCAGTTACCACGGGACTCCTACCTACGAGCAGTACTTC.

This clone showed up just a few times. The genes are TRBV7-9 and TRBJ2-7; tentative D call: TRBD2 (6 bases). CDR1 and CDR2 (germline): SEHNR, FQNEAQ (reference sequence). Trimming left V 6 bases short and J 3 bases short, with 12 bases between. The CDR3 spans 13 residues. The CDR3 DNA follows: TGTGCCAGCAGTAGGGGAGGAGACTACGAGCAGTACTTC. Protein: CASSRGGDYEQYF.

This clone was seen a handful of times. The chain links TRBV28 to TRBJ2-3, with 7 bases matching TRBD1. CDR1 and CDR2 from the germline V gene are MDHEN and SYDVKM. The CDR3 spans 16 residues. Germline trimming cut 6 bases from V and 2 bases from J; bases unmatched to any gene: 11. The CDR3 DNA sequence: TGTGCCAGCAGCCCCGCCTCTCAGGGGGACACAGATACGCAGTATTTT. Protein sequence: CASSPASQGDTDTQYF.

This clone was counted only a few times. The V call is TRBV30, the J call TRBJ1-1; 9 bases match TRBD1. The V and J ends lost 4 bases and 7 bases, in that order; junction bases with no gene match: 10. The CDR3 has 14 residues. CDR1 and CDR2 (germline): GTSNPN, SVGIG (reference sequence). CDR3 sequence (DNA): TGTGCCTGGATTGCCCGGACAGGGGTAGTTGAAGCTTTCTTT. Translating gives CAWIARTGVVEAFF.

There are a few counts of this clone. This chain links TRBV5-1 with TRBJ1-1, with 10 nucleotides matching TRBD1. The germline gives CDR1 SGHRS, CDR2 YFSETQ. There are 17 residues in the CDR3. V lost 1 base, J lost 0 bases, and 6 bases stayed unmatched. The CDR3 sequence is CASSLRDRGRLNTEAFF. The CDR3 region has the DNA TGCGCCAGCAGCTTGCGCGACAGGGGGCGGTTGAACACTGAAGCTTTCTTT.

V and J are TRBV5-1 and TRBJ2-7; 9 bases align to TRBD1. Germline V gene sequence: CDR1 SGHRS, CDR2 YFSETQ. J gave up 2 bases and V 0 bases, and 3 bases lay outside the gene matches. This CDR3 region has 15 residues. The CDR3 DNA is TGCGCCAGCAGCTTGGAGGGACAGGGCCCCTACGAGCAGTACTTC. Amino acid sequence: CASSLEGQGPYEQYF. Drawing the rest from reference TRBV5-1 and TRBJ2-7, the complete variable domain is KAGVTQTPRYLIKTRGQQVTLSCSPISGHRSVSWYQQTPGQGLQFLFEYFSETQRNKGNFPGRFSGRQFSNSRSEMNVSTLELGDSALYLCASSLEGQGPYEQYFGPGTRLTVT.

This clone was seen more than once but under ten times. The chain joins TRBV2 to TRBJ1-3; the D is unclear. The CDR3 length is 15 residues. Germline V CDR1 and CDR2: SNHLY, FYNNEI. The V and J ends lost 1 base and 1 base respectively, with 8 bases between them. The CDR3 nucleotides are TGTGCCAGCAGTGAAGGGCGGAAATCTGGAAACACCATATATTTT. This encodes CASSEGRKSGNTIYF.

This clone was counted a few times. The V call is TRBV6-5, the J call TRBJ1-2; D call uncertain. The CDR3 has 13 amino acids. Germline CDR1 and CDR2: MNHEY and SVGAGI. V lost 5 bases and J 3 bases, leaving 10 bases between the germline ends. CDR3 sequence: CASSEARYYGYTF. The CDR3 coding sequence is TGTGCCAGCAGTGAGGCCAGGTACTATGGCTACACCTTC.

This clone was recorded a few times. The chain combines TRBV30 with TRBJ1-5; 7 bases align to TRBD1. Losses at the gene ends were 5 bases for V and 4 bases for J; bases not matched to a gene: 11. Germline V lookup: CDR1 GTSNPN, CDR2 SVGIG (reference sequence). The CDR3 extends over 15 amino acids. The CDR3 region has the DNA TGTGCCTGGGCAGAGGACAGGCGGCCAAATCAGCCCCAGCATTTT. This sequence encodes CAWAEDRRPNQPQHF.

J is TRBJ2-5 and V is TRBV9; D perhaps matches TRBD2 (5 bases). Deletions cut 4 bases from V and 5 bases from J, with 12 bases between. The CDR3 length is 13 residues. Germline CDR1 reads SGDLS; CDR2 reads YYNGEE. In DNA form, the CDR3 reads TGTGCCAGCAGCAAGACACTAGTCGAGACCCAGTACTTC. It encodes CASSKTLVETQYF.

This clone was detected a few times. The rearrangement uses TRBV29-1 and TRBJ2-5; D might be TRBD2 (5 bases). Trimming took off 8 bases at V and 4 bases at J, with 20 bases between the two ends. The germline V gene encodes CDR1 SQVTM and CDR2 ANQGSEA. The CDR3 is 14 residues long. For the CDR3, the DNA is TGCAGCCTAGGGTCCACGGGGATCCCAGAGACCCAGTACTTC. It is translated as CSLGSTGIPETQYF.

This chain uses TRBV28 with TRBJ2-7; TRBD2 matches 13 bases. V lost 6 bases and J lost 3; bases outside the gene matches: 14. CDR3 length: 18 amino acids. In germline, CDR1 is MDHEN, CDR2 SYDVKM. The CDR3 sequence: CASSRITRGLAGLYEQYF. Here the CDR3 DNA reads TGTGCCAGCAGCCGTATAACGAGGGGACTAGCGGGACTCTACGAGCAGTACTTC. Supplemented by reference TRBV28 and TRBJ2-7, the full variable domain reads DVKVTQSSRYLVKRTGEKVFLECVQDMDHENMFWYRQDPGLGLRLIYFSYDVKMKEKGDIPEGYSVSREKKERFSLILESASTNQTSMYLCASSRITRGLAGLYEQYFGPGTRLTVT.

This clone was detected many times. The rearrangement links TRBV7-2 to TRBJ2-7; D is unclear. V lost 4 bases to trimming and J lost 5 bases, with 12 bases between them. Germline V gives CDR1 SGHTA, CDR2 FQGNSA. This CDR3 comprises 13 residues. CDR3 region: CASSSGPRDEQYF. The CDR3 DNA sequence: TGTGCCAGCAGCTCCGGGCCCCGGGACGAGCAGTACTTC.